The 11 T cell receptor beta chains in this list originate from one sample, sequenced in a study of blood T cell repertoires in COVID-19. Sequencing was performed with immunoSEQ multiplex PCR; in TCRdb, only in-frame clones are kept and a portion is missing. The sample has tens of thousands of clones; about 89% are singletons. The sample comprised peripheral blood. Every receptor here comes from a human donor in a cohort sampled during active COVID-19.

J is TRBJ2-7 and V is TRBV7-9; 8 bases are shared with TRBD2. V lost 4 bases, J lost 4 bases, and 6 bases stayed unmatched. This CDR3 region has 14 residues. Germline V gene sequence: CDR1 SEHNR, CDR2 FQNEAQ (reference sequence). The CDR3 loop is CASSSQSGGYEQYF. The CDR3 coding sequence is TGTGCCAGCAGCTCCCAAAGCGGGGGTTACGAGCAGTACTTC.

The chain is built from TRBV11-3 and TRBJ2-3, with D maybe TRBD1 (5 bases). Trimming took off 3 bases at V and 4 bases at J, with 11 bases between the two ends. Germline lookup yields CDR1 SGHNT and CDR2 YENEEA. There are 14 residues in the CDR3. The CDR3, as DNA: TGTGCCAGCAGCTTCGGTGACAGAGCAGATACGCAGTATTTT. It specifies CASSFGDRADTQYF.

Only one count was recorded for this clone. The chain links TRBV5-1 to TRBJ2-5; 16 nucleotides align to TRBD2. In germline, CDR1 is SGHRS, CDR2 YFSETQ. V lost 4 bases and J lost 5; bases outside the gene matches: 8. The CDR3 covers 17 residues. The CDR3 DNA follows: TGCGCCAGCAGCCGTACCGGGACTAGCGGGGGGGAGGAGACCCAGTACTTC. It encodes CASSRTGTSGGEETQYF.

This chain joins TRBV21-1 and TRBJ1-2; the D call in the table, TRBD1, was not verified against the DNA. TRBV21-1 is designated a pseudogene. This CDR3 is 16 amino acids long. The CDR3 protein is CASSKTQPVRGSGYTF. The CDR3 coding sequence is TGTGCCAGCAGCAAAACTCAACCGGTGAGGGGGTCCGGCTACACCTTC.

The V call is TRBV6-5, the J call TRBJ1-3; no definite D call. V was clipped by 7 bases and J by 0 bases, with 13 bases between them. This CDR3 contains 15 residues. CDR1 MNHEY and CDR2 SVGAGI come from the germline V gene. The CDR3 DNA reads TGTGCCAGCAAGGACTCCCTGTCCTCTGGAAACACCATATATTTT. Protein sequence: CASKDSLSSGNTIYF.

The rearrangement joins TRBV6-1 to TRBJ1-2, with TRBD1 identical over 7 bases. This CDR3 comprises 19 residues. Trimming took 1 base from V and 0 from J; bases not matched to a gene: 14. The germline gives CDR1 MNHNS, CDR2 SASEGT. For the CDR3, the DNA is TGTGCCAGCAGTGAAGTAGCAGTTGCAGGGGGAATTGCTAACTATGGCTACACCTTC. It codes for CASSEVAVAGGIANYGYTF.

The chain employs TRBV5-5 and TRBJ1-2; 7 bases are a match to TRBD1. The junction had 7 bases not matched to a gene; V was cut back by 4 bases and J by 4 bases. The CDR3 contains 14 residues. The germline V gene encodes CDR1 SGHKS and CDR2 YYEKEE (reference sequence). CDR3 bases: TGTGCCAGCAGCCCTCAGGGGGGCGCCTATGGCTACACCTTC. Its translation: CASSPQGGAYGYTF.

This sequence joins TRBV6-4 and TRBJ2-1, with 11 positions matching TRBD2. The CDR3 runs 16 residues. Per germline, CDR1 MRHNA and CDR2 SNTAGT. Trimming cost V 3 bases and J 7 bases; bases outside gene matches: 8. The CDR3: CASSESSSGGQNEQFF. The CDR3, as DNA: TGTGCCAGCAGTGAGAGTTCTAGCGGGGGGCAGAATGAGCAGTTCTTC.

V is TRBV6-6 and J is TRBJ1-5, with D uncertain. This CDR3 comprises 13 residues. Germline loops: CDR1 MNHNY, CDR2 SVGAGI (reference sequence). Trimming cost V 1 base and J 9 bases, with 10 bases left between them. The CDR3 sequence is CASSYWSAGPQHF. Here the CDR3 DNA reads TGTGCCAGCAGTTACTGGTCGGCGGGGCCCCAGCATTTT.

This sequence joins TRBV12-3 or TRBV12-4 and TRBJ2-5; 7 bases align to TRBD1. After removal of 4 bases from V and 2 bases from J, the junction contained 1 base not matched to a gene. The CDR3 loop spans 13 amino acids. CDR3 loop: CASSSRGQETQYF. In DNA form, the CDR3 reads TGTGCCAGCAGTTCCAGGGGGCAAGAGACCCAGTACTTC.

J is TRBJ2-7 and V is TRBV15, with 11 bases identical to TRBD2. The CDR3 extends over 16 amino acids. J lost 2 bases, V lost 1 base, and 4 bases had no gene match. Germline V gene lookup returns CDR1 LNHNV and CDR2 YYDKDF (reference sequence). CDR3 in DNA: TGTGCCACCAGCAGAGTTAGCGGGAGGGGGACCTACGAGCAGTACTTC. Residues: CATSRVSGRGTYEQYF.